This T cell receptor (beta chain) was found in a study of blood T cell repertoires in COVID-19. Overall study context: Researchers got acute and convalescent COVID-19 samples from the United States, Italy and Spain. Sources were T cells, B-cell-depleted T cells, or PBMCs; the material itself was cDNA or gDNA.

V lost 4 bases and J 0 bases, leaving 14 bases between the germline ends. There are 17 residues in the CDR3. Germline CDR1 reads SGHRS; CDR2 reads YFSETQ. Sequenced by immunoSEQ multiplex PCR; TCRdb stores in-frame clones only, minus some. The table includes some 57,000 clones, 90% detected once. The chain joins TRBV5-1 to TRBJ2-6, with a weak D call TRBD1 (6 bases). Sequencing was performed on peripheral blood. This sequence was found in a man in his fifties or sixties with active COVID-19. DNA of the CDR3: TGCGCCAGCAGCCTCCGGGACACTAGCTCTGGGGCCAACGTCCTGACTTTC. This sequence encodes CASSLRDTSSGANVLTF. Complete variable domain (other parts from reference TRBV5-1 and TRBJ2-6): KAGVTQTPRYLIKTRGQQVTLSCSPISGHRSVSWYQQTPGQGLQFLFEYFSETQRNKGNFPGRFSGRQFSNSRSEMNVSTLELGDSALYLCASSLRDTSSGANVLTFGAGSRLTVL.